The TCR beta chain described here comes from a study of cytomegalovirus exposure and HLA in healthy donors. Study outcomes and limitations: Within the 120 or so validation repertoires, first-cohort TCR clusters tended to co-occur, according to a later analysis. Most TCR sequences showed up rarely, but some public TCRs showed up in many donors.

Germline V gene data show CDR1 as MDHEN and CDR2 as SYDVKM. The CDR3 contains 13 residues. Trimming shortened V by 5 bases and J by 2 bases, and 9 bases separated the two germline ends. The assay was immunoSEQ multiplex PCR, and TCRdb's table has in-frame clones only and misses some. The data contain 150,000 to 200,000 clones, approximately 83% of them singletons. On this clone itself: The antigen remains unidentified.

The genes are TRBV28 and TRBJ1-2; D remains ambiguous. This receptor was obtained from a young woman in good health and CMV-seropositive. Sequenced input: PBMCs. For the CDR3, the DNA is TGTGCCAGCAGTATGACACGCAACTATGGCTACACCTTC. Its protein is CASSMTRNYGYTF.